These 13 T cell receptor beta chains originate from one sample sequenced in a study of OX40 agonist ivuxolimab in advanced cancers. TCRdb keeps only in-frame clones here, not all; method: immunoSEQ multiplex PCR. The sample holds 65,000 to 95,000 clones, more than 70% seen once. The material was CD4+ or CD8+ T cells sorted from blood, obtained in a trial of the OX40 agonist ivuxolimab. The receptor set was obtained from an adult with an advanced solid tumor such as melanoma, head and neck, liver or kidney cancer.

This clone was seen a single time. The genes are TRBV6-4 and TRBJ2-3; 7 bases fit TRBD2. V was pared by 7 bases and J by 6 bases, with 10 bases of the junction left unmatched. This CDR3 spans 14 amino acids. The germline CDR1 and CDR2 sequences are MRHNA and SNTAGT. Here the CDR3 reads CASNLREDADTQYF. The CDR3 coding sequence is TGTGCCAGCAACCTACGGGAGGATGCCGATACGCAGTATTTT.

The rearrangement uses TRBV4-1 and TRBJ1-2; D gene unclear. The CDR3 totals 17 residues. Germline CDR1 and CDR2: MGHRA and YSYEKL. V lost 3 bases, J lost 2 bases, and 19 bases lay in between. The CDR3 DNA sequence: TGCGCCAGCAGCCACGCGCTTCCCCGGAAATTCAACTATGGCTACACCTTC. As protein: CASSHALPRKFNYGYTF.

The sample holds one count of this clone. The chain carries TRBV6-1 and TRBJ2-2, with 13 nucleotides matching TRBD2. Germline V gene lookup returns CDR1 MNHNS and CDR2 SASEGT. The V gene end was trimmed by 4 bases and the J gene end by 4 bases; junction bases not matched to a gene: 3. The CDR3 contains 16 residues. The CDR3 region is CASSGGLAGFTGELFF. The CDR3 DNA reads TGTGCCAGCAGTGGGGGACTAGCGGGATTCACCGGGGAGCTGTTTTTT.

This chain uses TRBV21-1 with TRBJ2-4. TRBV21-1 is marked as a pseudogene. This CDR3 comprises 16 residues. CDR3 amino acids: CASSKGSGVAKNIQYF. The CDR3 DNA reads TGTGCCAGCAGCAAAGGAAGTGGGGTAGCCAAAAACATTCAGTACTTC.

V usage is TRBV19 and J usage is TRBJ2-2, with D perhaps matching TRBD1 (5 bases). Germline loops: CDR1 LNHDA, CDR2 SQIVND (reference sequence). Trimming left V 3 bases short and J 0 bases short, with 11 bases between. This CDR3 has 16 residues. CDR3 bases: TGTGCCAGTAGTATCTGGGGCCGAACGAACACCGGGGAGCTGTTTTTT. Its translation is CASSIWGRTNTGELFF.

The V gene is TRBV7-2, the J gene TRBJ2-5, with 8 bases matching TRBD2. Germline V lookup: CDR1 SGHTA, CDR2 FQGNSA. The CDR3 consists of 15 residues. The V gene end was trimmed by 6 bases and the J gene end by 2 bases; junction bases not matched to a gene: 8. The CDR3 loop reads CASRWWLAGQETQYF. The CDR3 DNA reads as TGTGCCAGCAGGTGGTGGCTAGCGGGTCAAGAGACCCAGTACTTC.

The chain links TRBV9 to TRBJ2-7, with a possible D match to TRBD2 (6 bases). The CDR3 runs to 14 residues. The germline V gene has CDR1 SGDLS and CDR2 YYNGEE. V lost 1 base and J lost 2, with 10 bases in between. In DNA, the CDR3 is TGTGCCAGCAGCGTACAGGGACTTCCCTACGAGCAGTACTTC. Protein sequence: CASSVQGLPYEQYF.

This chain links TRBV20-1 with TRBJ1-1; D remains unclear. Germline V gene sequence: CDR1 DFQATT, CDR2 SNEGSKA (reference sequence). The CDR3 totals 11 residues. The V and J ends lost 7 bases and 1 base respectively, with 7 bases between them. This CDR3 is CSEAANTEAFF. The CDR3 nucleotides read TGCAGTGAGGCCGCGAACACTGAAGCTTTCTTT.

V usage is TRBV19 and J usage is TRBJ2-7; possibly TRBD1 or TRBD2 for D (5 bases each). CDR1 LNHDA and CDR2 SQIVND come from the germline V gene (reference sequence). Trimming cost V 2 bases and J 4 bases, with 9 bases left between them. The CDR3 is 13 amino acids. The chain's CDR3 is CASSIPGPYEQYF. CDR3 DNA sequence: TGTGCCAGTAGTATACCGGGACCTTACGAGCAGTACTTC.

The CDR3 protein is CASSYSPGQGNTEAFF. The CDR3 DNA sequence: TGTGCCAGCAGTTACTCACCGGGACAGGGAAACACTGAAGCTTTCTTT. The chain carries TRBV6-6 and TRBJ1-1, with TRBD1 matching 9 bases. The CDR3 sequence is 16 residues long. Germline loops: CDR1 MNHNY, CDR2 SVGAGI (reference sequence). V gave up 0 bases and J gave up 2 bases; unmatched junction bases: 4.

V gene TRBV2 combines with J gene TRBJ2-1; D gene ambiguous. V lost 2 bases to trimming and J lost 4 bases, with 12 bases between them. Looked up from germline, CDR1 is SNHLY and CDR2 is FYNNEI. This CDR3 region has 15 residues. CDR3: CASSESRAQYNEQFF. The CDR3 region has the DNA TGTGCCAGCAGTGAATCTAGGGCACAGTACAATGAGCAGTTCTTC.

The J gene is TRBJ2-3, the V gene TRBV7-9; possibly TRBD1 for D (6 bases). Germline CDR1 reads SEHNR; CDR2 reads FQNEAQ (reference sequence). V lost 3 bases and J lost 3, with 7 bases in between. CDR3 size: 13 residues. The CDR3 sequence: CASSFRGTDTQYF. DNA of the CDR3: TGTGCCAGCAGCTTCAGGGGAACAGATACGCAGTATTTT.

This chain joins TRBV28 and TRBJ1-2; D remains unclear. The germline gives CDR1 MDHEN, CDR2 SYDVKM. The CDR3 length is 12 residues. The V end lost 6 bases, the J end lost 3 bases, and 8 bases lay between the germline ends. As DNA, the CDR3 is TGTGCCAGCAGGATGTTGCACTATGGCTACACCTTC. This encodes CASRMLHYGYTF.